This TCR beta chain is from a study of metastatic and nonmetastatic thyroid tumors. Every patient underwent thyroid surgery untreated. V trimming: 6 bases; J trimming: 2 bases; junction bases outside the gene matches: 16. The CDR3 length is 17 residues. From germline, CDR1 is DFQATT and CDR2 SNEGSKA (reference sequence). This clone appeared many times. TCRdb re-analyzed the PCR reads using MiXCR. The sample consists of roughly 33,000 clones, roughly a sixth of them appearing once. The sample was blood. This TCR was sampled from a male donor with papillary thyroid cancer or a benign thyroid nodule (not recorded which). Some clones in this sample may be carry-over from other donors' samples. This chain links TRBV20-1 with TRBJ2-7; 10 bases fit TRBD2. CDR3 nucleotides: TGCAGTGCCCCCGGGCTAGCGGGAGTTCGGAAAGCCTACGAGCAGTACTTC. This gives the protein CSAPGLAGVRKAYEQYF.